These 5 T cell receptor beta chains were all obtained from the same sample, sequenced in a study of blood T cell repertoires in COVID-19. Produced via immunoSEQ multiplex PCR; TCRdb's table is partial and in-frame only. Here the sample spans about 15,000 clones, roughly 73% being singletons. The source material was peripheral blood. The receptor source for this set is a boy aged 2 to 9 with active or convalescent COVID-19.

The V gene is TRBV30, the J gene TRBJ1-6; D may be TRBD1 (5 bases). This CDR3 has 15 residues. The germline V gene has CDR1 GTSNPN and CDR2 SVGIG (reference sequence). V dropped 1 base and J dropped 9 bases, with 16 bases sitting between them. CDR3 amino acids: CAWSGIDRHTSPLHF. The CDR3 DNA is TGTGCCTGGAGTGGAATCGACAGACATACTTCACCCCTCCACTTT.

The chain carries TRBV6-2 or TRBV6-3 and TRBJ2-7, with D possibly being TRBD1 (5 bases). This CDR3 comprises 13 residues. Germline loops: CDR1 MNHEY, CDR2 SVGEGT. V lost 4 bases and J 3 bases, leaving 10 bases between the germline ends. CDR3 DNA: TGTGCCAGCAGTTTAGTAGGGGTCTACGAGCAGTACTTC. The encoded protein is CASSLVGVYEQYF.

This clone is termed medium-sized. The chain carries TRBV2 and TRBJ1-1; weak D call: TRBD1 (6 bases). V lost 5 bases and J 3 bases, leaving 22 bases between the germline ends. Germline-derived CDR1 and CDR2 are SNHLY and FYNNEI. This CDR3 is built from 17 residues. The CDR3 DNA sequence: TGTGCCAGCAGTCACAGGGTTAGGGACCTGGGAGACACTGAAGCTTTCTTT. Its translation: CASSHRVRDLGDTEAFF.

With regard to this clone: One end of the junction is discordant with germline, which a read error may explain. The chain couples TRBV6-1 to TRBJ1-2, with a possible D match to TRBD1 (5 bases). The CDR3 totals 13 residues. Germline V lookup: CDR1 MNHNS, CDR2 SASEGT. The CDR3 nucleotides are TGTGCCAGCAGTGAAATGGTCATGGGGGACTCCTGGTTC. Amino acids: CASSEMVMGDSWF.

The J gene is TRBJ2-5, the V gene TRBV18; 10 nucleotides match TRBD1. In germline, CDR1 is KGHSH, CDR2 LQKENI. Trimming cost V 3 bases and J 5 bases; bases outside gene matches: 6. This CDR3 region has 15 residues. CDR3 residues: CASSPRQGARETQYF. Here the CDR3 DNA reads TGTGCCAGCTCACCCAGACAGGGGGCGAGGGAGACCCAGTACTTC. Full variable domain (remainder filled in from reference TRBV18 and TRBJ2-5): NAGVMQNPRHLVRRRGQEARLRCSPMKGHSHVYWYRQLPEEGLKFMVYLQKENIIDESGMPKERFSAEFPKEGPSILRIQQVVRGDSAAYFCASSPRQGARETQYFGPGTRLLVL.